This entry features one T cell receptor beta chain sequence. Its antigen target is currently unknown. Qualities for individual bases were not recorded, and no much larger clone is one base off. CD8 naive samples consisted of CD45RO-negative cells that were positively selected for CCR7, yielding a CD45RA+CCR7+ population without TemRA cells. The donors were healthy, HIV-negative adults who had no recently reported acute infections or vaccinations. Every donor was a Caucasian adult living in Nashville, Tennessee, USA. Blood was collected by leukapheresis, and PBMCs were isolated by Ficoll-Histopaque density gradient centrifugation and then cryopreserved in liquid nitrogen vapor phase. Analytical flow cytometry was used to check the purity and quantity of each magnetically sorted T cell population. Genomic DNA was isolated from each sorted fraction and quantified by UV absorbance on a Nanodrop 2000c.

This record comes from a study of shared clonotypes between healthy human individuals (dated by TCRdb to the early 2020s). The study in broad terms: A couple of women and a few men aged 18 to 49 years were included in the cohort. Per donor, three plates each were used for CD4 naive and CD4 memory, two for CD8 naive, and one for CD8 memory. Blood TCR repertoires of about five healthy adults were deeply sequenced to estimate repertoire size and the extent of clonotype sharing between individuals. To increase sequencing depth and limit assay-specific biases, different laboratories used diverse techniques to prepare libraries and sequence TCR repertoires. Between about 0.94 and 8.9 billion PBMCs per donor were obtained by leukapheresis.

Overall study results and their limits: Estimated clonotype richness was generally larger for naive than for memory subsets. The genetic and exposure-history diversity represented was limited by the small number of donors. Even with the large sequencing depth, rarefaction of the sorted-subset datasets indicated that sequencing was incomplete. Pairwise subsampling indicated that sequencing depth was expected to affect the degree of clonotype sharing among donors. Compared with non-shared clonotypes, the clonotypes found in all four sorted-subset donors had higher generation probabilities. Across several donors, about 4.5% of naive CD4, more than 3% of naive CD8, 2.3% of memory CD4, and about 0.44% of memory CD8 clonotypes were shared. Sampling was restricted to blood, and TCR repertoires in tissues likely differ from the TCR repertoires found in blood.

From the germline V gene (reference sequence), CDR1 is LNHDA and CDR2 is SQIVND. At the junction V is shortened by 4 bases and J by 4 bases, with 16 bases in between. Reading from cysteine to phenylalanine, the CDR3 counts 15 amino acids. Left in the record is the CDR3 DNA by itself, 45 bases read in frame from the first base. TCR CDR3 regions were amplified from genomic DNA by multiplex PCR using the deep immunoSEQ assay. For each cell subset, the extracted genomic DNA was distributed evenly across all wells of several immunoSEQ 96-well plates, and each plate served as one replicate. For sorted subsets, 200 to 250 ng genomic DNA, equal to tens of thousands of T cell genomes, was loaded into each replicate PCR. Purified libraries were measured with a Qubit 3.0 fluorometer, size-checked on a Bioanalyzer 2100, and measured again with the KAPA Library Quantification kit. Every immunoSEQ 96-well plate was sequenced on a separate single-read 150-cycle Illumina NextSeq 550 flow cell. In the original analysis: Because only junctional sequences without quality scores were contained in the immunoSEQ output, filtering matching that applied to full-length reads could not be performed. Sequences were annotated with PyIR, a Python wrapper for IgBLAST v1.9, using IMGT germline references to assign V/J genes and CDR3. Reads were removed for weak V/J assignments (E-value above 1e-6), missing CDR3, stop codons, out-of-frame junctions, or ambiguous translated residues. V3J clonotypes were defined as sequences sharing the same inferred V gene, J gene, and CDR3 amino acid sequence. To compute the percentage overlap between repertoires, the number of shared unique clonotypes was divided by the size of the smaller repertoire. Three approaches were used to assess repertoire richness: RTK rarefaction, the Chao1 estimator, and Recon v2.1 estimates of unobserved clonotypes. For all TCRbeta clonotypes obtained by the gDNA method from several donors, generation probabilities were computed with OLGA. Not all clones reach the TCRdb copy of this immuneACCESS table, which keeps in-frame sequences only. Checked studies attribute under half of the gap to unresolved V genes and leave the rest unexplained. V, J and clone size are those of that table, while D and trimming were read from the DNA. The sample includes millions of clones, with less than 95% observed a single time. In total, the top ten clones hold about 1.1% of the sample.

The source is a man aged 18 to 35 in good health. The sample taken for sequencing was naive CD8+ T cells sorted from blood. The cell subset or site label corresponds to: CD45RA+CCR7+. This sequence uses TRBV19 and TRBJ1-2; too little of a D gene remains to name it. In nucleotides, the sequence is TGTGCCAGTAGTACACCCCTCTCGGACCCCTATGGCTACACCTTC. This encodes CASSTPLSDPYGYTF.